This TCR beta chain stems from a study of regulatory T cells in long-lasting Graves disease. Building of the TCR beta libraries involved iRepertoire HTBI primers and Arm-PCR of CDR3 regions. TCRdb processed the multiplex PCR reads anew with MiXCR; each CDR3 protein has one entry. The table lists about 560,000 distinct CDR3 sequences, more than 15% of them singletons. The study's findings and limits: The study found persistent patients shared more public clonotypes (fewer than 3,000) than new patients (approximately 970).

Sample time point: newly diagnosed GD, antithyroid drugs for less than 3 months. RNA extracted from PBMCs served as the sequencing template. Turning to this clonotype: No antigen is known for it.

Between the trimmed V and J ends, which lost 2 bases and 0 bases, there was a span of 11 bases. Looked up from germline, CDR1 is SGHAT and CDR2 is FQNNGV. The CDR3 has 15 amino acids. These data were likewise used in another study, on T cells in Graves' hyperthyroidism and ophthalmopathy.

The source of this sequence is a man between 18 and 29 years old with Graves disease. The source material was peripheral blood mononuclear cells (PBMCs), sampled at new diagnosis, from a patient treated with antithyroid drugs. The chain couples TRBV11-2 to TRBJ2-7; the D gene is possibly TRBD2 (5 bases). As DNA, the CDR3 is TGTGCCAGCAGCTTACCGGGGTTTAGCTCCTACGAGCAGTACTTC. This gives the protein CASSLPGFSSYEQYF. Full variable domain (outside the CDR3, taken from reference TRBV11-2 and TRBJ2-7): EAGVAQSPRYKIIEKRQSVAFWCNPISGHATLYWYQQILGQGPKLLIQFQNNGVVDDSQLPKDRFSAERLKGVDSTLKIQPAKLEDSAVYLCASSLPGFSSYEQYFGPGTRLTVT.